This T cell receptor beta chain stems from a study of CD8+CD57+ T cells in acquired aplastic anemia. The template for TCR beta VDJ and CDR3 sequence profiling was genomic DNA. MiXCR, applied by TCRdb to the reads, yields one record per CDR3 protein. The sample shows 100,000 to 150,000 distinct CDR3 sequences, roughly 50% of them seen only once. Germline CDR1 and CDR2: SGHTA and FQGNSA. The CDR3 length is 13 residues. V lost 4 bases to trimming and J lost 5 bases; unmatched junction nucleotides: 2. This chain connects TRBV7-2 to TRBJ2-5, with 9 bases aligning to TRBD1. What was sequenced was sorted CD4+, CD8+, or CD8+CD57+ T cells (not recorded which) from PBMCs. The sequence was collected from a human donor in good health, serving as a control. This CDR3 reads CASSSDRGETQYF. For the CDR3, the DNA is TGTGCCAGCAGCTCAGACAGGGGGGAGACCCAGTACTTC.